This T cell receptor (beta chain) was sequenced in a study of T cells in Graves' hyperthyroidism and ophthalmopathy. Points on this clonotype: The antigen is undetermined.

RNA transcripts provided the source from which TCR beta CDR3 regions were amplified. A first-round RT-PCR of the TCR CDR3 used the HTBI primer set. MiXCR, run by TCRdb on the multiplex PCR reads, gives a single entry per CDR3 protein. The data contain roughly 500,000 distinct CDR3 sequences, approximately 16% of them seen just once; the ten biggest clones take up less than 30%. Study results and caveats: Blood samples included most of the expanded thyroid clonotypes exceeding 0.001.

CDR3 length: 16 residues. The V gene's germline CDR1 is SGDLS and CDR2 YYNGEE. V was clipped by 0 bases and J by 6 bases; unmatched bases: 7. Patients with ophthalmopathy all had a Clinical Activity Score of at least 3, a NOSPECS grade of at least 4 and duration under 3 months. Uncontrolled infection, other autoimmune disease, pregnancy and lactation each barred patients from inclusion. The sequenced sample consisted of blood. The rearrangement links TRBV9 to TRBJ1-4; 8 bases map to TRBD1. The receptor was isolated from a woman under 40 with Graves' ophthalmopathy. CDR3 residues: CASSVGAGGRYEKLFF. As DNA, the CDR3 is TGTGCCAGCAGCGTAGGGGCAGGGGGCAGATATGAAAAACTGTTTTTT. Looking up the rest from reference TRBV9 and TRBJ1-4 gives the full variable domain: DSGVTQTPKHLITATGQRVTLRCSPRSGDLSVYWYQQSLDQGLQFLIQYYNGEERAKGNILERFSAQQFPDLHSELNLSSLELGDSALYFCASSVGAGGRYEKLFFGSGTQLSVL.